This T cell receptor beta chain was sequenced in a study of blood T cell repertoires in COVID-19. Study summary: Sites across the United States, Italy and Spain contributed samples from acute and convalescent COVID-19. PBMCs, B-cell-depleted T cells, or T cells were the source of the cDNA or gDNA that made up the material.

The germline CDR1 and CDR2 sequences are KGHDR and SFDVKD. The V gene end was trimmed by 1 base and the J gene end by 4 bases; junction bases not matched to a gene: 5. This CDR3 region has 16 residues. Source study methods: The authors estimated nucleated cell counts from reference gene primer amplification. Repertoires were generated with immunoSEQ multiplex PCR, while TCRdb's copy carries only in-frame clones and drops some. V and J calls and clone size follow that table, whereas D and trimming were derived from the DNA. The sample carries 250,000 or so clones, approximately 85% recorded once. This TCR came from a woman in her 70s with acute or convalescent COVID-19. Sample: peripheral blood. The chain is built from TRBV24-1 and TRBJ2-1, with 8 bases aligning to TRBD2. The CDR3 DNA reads TGTGCCACCAGTGATTTCGGGAGGGGCACATACAATGAGCAGTTCTTC. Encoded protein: CATSDFGRGTYNEQFF.